The next 29 T cell receptor beta chains were all read from a single sample in a study of neurological immune-mediated disorders. Each CDR3 protein gets one entry after TCRdb re-called the 5' RACE reads with MiXCR. This table holds tens of thousands of distinct CDR3 sequences, 6% to 8.5% found once. Input material: PBMCs. The source is a woman aged 35 to 49 in good health.

This clonotype was counted at least ten times. The chain is built from TRBV12-3 or TRBV12-4 and TRBJ2-3; TRBD2 agrees at 7 bases. The CDR3 length is 15 residues. The V and J ends lost 1 base and 1 base, in that order; junction bases with no gene match: 2. CDR3 in amino acids: CASSLVAGGTDTQYF. CDR3 in DNA: TGTGCCAGCAGTTTAGTCGCGGGAGGCACAGATACGCAGTATTTT.

This clonotype was counted between two and nine times. The CDR3, as DNA: TGTGCCAGCAGCTTCATCCTAGCGGGAGTCGGCGAGCAGTACTTC. Translation gives CASSFILAGVGEQYF. J is TRBJ2-7 and V is TRBV11-2, with 10 positions matching TRBD2. The CDR3 runs to 15 residues. The germline V gene encodes CDR1 SGHAT and CDR2 FQNNGV. V lost 3 bases and J lost 6; bases outside the gene matches: 8.

This clonotype is labeled as medium-sized. The rearrangement links TRBV29-1 to TRBJ2-7; TRBD2 matches 9 bases. This CDR3 has 16 residues. The V segment lost 3 bases and the J segment 2 bases; nucleotides outside the gene matches: 11. Germline V gene lookup returns CDR1 SQVTM and CDR2 ANQGSEA. The CDR3: CSVEDSGASGTYEQYF. DNA for the CDR3: TGCAGCGTTGAGGATTCAGGGGCTAGCGGGACCTACGAGCAGTACTTC.

This clonotype was counted at least ten times. The chain couples TRBV5-1 to TRBJ2-3, with TRBD2 matching 12 bases. V lost 0 bases, J lost 2 bases, and 7 bases stayed unmatched. The CDR3 extends over 18 amino acids. CDR1 SGHRS and CDR2 YFSETQ come from the germline V gene. CDR3 in amino acids: CASSLGLAGGATTDTQYF. CDR3 sequence (DNA): TGCGCCAGCAGCTTGGGGCTAGCGGGGGGGGCCACCACAGATACGCAGTATTTT.

In this sample, this clonotype turned up many times. J is TRBJ1-1 and V is TRBV7-9; D not resolved. This CDR3 is built from 15 residues. Germline CDR1 and CDR2: SEHNR and FQNEAQ (reference sequence). Trimming took off 0 bases at V and 4 bases at J, with 12 bases between the two ends. The DNA for the CDR3 is TGTGCCAGCAGCTTAGCGCCGACTGAGGCCACTGAAGCTTTCTTT. Encoded protein: CASSLAPTEATEAFF.

This clonotype was counted many times. In DNA, the CDR3 is TGTGCCAGCAGCGGAGGGACAGGGGGCAGGAACATTCAGTACTTC. Encoded protein: CASSGGTGGRNIQYF. This chain connects TRBV9 to TRBJ2-4, with 12 nucleotides matching TRBD1. The CDR3 extends over 15 amino acids. Trimming cost V 3 bases and J 7 bases; bases outside gene matches: 5. Germline V gives CDR1 SGDLS, CDR2 YYNGEE.

This clonotype was detected many times. The chain uses TRBV5-1 and TRBJ1-1; no definite D call. V gave up 2 bases and J gave up 0 bases, with 5 bases separating them. The CDR3 consists of 13 residues. Per the germline V gene, CDR1 is SGHRS and CDR2 is YFSETQ. This CDR3 is CASSFEVNTEAFF. CDR3 DNA: TGCGCCAGCAGCTTTGAGGTGAACACTGAAGCTTTCTTT.

The table lists this clonotype with many counts. This chain joins TRBV10-3 and TRBJ1-5; possible D gene TRBD1, 5 bases. V shed 0 bases and J shed 4 bases, with 16 bases lying between them. CDR1 is ENHRY and CDR2 is SYGVKD in the germline V gene. The CDR3 extends over 17 amino acids. CDR3 loop: CAISESGRGTENQPQHF. The CDR3 nucleotides read TGTGCCATCAGTGAGTCGGGTCGAGGGACGGAGAATCAGCCCCAGCATTTT.

Sample share makes this clonotype medium-sized. V and J are TRBV20-1 and TRBJ1-6; weak D call: TRBD1 (5 bases). V lost 6 bases, J lost 9 bases, and 15 bases lay in between. Germline values: CDR1 DFQATT, CDR2 SNEGSKA (reference sequence). The CDR3 contains 13 residues. The chain's CDR3 is CSASGGDGSPLHF. The CDR3 DNA sequence: TGCAGTGCCTCGGGCGGGGACGGTTCACCCCTCCACTTT.

The rearrangement links TRBV5-1 to TRBJ1-5; D may be TRBD1 (5 bases). V shed 0 bases and J shed 0 bases, with 7 bases lying between them. Germline CDR1 reads SGHRS; CDR2 reads YFSETQ. There are 15 residues in the CDR3. The DNA for the CDR3 is TGCGCCAGCAGCTTGGAGGGACTTAGCAATCAGCCCCAGCATTTT. It yields the protein CASSLEGLSNQPQHF.

This clonotype was picked up many times. V and J are TRBV12-3 or TRBV12-4 and TRBJ2-1; D possibly corresponds to TRBD2 (5 bases). V was clipped by 8 bases and J by 3 bases, with 14 bases between them. The CDR3 sequence is 14 residues long. CDR3 nucleotides: TGTGCCAGCCTCGGGGTGGAGGACTACAATGAGCAGTTCTTC. It yields the protein CASLGVEDYNEQFF.

The sample holds many counts of this clonotype. The V gene is TRBV7-2, the J gene TRBJ2-1, with 7 bases aligning to TRBD2. CDR3 size: 16 residues. Germline loops: CDR1 SGHTA, CDR2 FQGNSA. Trimming cost V 3 bases and J 4 bases; bases outside gene matches: 9. CDR3 residues: CASSLGNERGYNEQFF. The CDR3 DNA follows: TGTGCCAGCAGCTTGGGGAATGAGCGGGGATACAATGAGCAGTTCTTC.

This clonotype has a count of ten or more. The chain is built from TRBV20-1 and TRBJ1-1, with 11 positions matching TRBD1. The ends lost 3 bases at V and 3 bases at J; junction bases unmatched: 3. From germline, CDR1 is DFQATT and CDR2 SNEGSKA (reference sequence). This CDR3 comprises 14 residues. CDR3 DNA: TGCAGTGCTAGTACGGGACAGGGGGACACTGAAGCTTTCTTT. The encoded protein is CSASTGQGDTEAFF.

About this clonotype: This may arise from a read error, as a much more abundant clone is one base away. This chain links TRBV28 with TRBJ1-2; TRBD1 matches 9 bases. There are 15 residues in the CDR3. The V and J ends lost 10 bases and 8 bases, in that order; junction bases with no gene match: 17. The germline gives CDR1 MDHEN, CDR2 SYDVKM. The CDR3 region has the DNA TGTGCCACCCGGACAGGGGAACACTCGGGTGTGGGCTACACCTTC. Its protein product is CATRTGEHSGVGYTF.

This clonotype was seen repeatedly, ten times or more. The chain has TRBV7-6 and TRBJ1-6; 7 nucleotides line up with TRBD1. J was trimmed by 11 bases and V by 8 bases; bases with no gene match: 6. Germline V lookup: CDR1 SGHVS, CDR2 FNYEAQ. CDR3 length: 12 amino acids. This CDR3 reads CASGDSAAPLHF. The CDR3 DNA reads TGTGCCAGCGGGGACAGCGCGGCACCCCTCCACTTT. Together with reference TRBV7-6 and TRBJ1-6, the CDR3 gives the full variable domain: GAGVSQSPRYKVTKRGQDVALRCDPISGHVSLYWYRQALGQGPEFLTYFNYEAQQDKSGLPNDRFSAERPEGSISTLTIQRTEQRDSAMYRCASGDSAAPLHFGNGTRLTVT.

At least ten counts were recorded for this clonotype. This sequence joins TRBV5-1 and TRBJ2-1; possibly TRBD2 for D (6 bases). This CDR3 is 16 amino acids long. Germline V CDR1 and CDR2: SGHRS, YFSETQ. Trimming took 0 bases from V and 5 from J, leaving 15 bases between them. The CDR3 sequence is CASSLGAGTGNNEQFF. CDR3 sequence (DNA): TGCGCCAGCAGCTTGGGGGCCGGGACTGGAAACAATGAGCAGTTCTTC.

This clonotype was seen a few times. The V gene is TRBV20-1, the J gene TRBJ2-1, with D perhaps matching TRBD1 (5 bases). The V end was cut by 0 bases, the J end by 1 base, with 13 bases between. This CDR3 region has 16 residues. Per the germline V gene, CDR1 is DFQATT and CDR2 is SNEGSKA (reference sequence). The CDR3 bases are TGCAGTGCTAGAGATAGGTCAGGGATTTCCTACAATGAGCAGTTCTTC. Amino acid sequence: CSARDRSGISYNEQFF.

This clonotype was seen repeatedly, ten times or more. J is TRBJ2-5 and V is TRBV7-2; possible D gene TRBD1, 5 bases. Germline V gene lookup returns CDR1 SGHTA and CDR2 FQGNSA. The CDR3 spans 15 residues. V was clipped by 2 bases and J by 1 base, with 11 bases between them. CDR3 region: CASSLWLGAQETQYF. The CDR3 nucleotides are TGTGCCAGCAGCTTATGGTTAGGGGCCCAAGAGACCCAGTACTTC.

Ten or more counts support this clonotype. The chain is built from TRBV29-1 and TRBJ2-1, with a weak D call TRBD2 (7 bases). This CDR3 has 12 amino acids. V gave up 4 bases and J gave up 8 bases, with 12 bases separating them. Germline V gene lookup returns CDR1 SQVTM and CDR2 ANQGSEA. CDR3 protein: CSVVRGAHEQFF. CDR3 in DNA: TGCAGCGTTGTACGGGGGGCCCATGAGCAGTTCTTC.

As concerns this clonotype: The junction and the germline gene differ at one end; a read error may be behind it. The chain combines TRBV12-3 or TRBV12-4 with TRBJ1-6; a possible D gene is TRBD1 (5 bases). This CDR3 spans 17 amino acids. The CDR3 DNA is TGTGCCAGCAGCAACCGTAGCGGGGGGAACTATAATTCACCCCCCCACTTT. It translates to CASSNRSGGNYNSPPHF.

This clonotype was observed many times. V usage is TRBV12-3 or TRBV12-4 and J usage is TRBJ2-1; either TRBD1 or TRBD2 may supply D (5 bases each). This CDR3 spans 15 amino acids. V lost 4 bases and J lost 2, with 12 bases in between. CDR3 nucleotides: TGTGCCAGCAGTTCCCCGAGGGGTGCCTACAATGAGCAGTTCTTC. Residues: CASSSPRGAYNEQFF.

In this sample, this clonotype turned up many times. J is TRBJ2-7 and V is TRBV7-9; the D is unclear. Germline values: CDR1 SEHNR, CDR2 FQNEAQ (reference sequence). The CDR3 is made up of 14 amino acids. The V end was cut by 2 bases, the J end by 0 bases, with 8 bases between. The CDR3 bases are TGTGCCAGCAGCTTACCTGAAAACTCCTACGAGCAGTACTTC. The encoded protein is CASSLPENSYEQYF.

Many counts were recorded for this clonotype. This chain connects TRBV4-1 to TRBJ1-1; D uncertain. The CDR3 has 15 residues. Looked up from germline, CDR1 is MGHRA and CDR2 is YSYEKL. Between the trimmed V and J ends, which lost 0 bases and 3 bases, there was a span of 11 bases. The chain's CDR3 is CASSQDWRQYTEAFF. Written as DNA, the CDR3 is TGCGCCAGCAGCCAAGATTGGCGACAATACACTGAAGCTTTCTTT.

Ten or more counts support this clonotype. This sequence joins TRBV5-1 and TRBJ1-4; 7 bases are shared with TRBD1. The CDR3 sequence is 17 residues long. The germline V gene encodes CDR1 SGHRS and CDR2 YFSETQ. J lost 0 bases, V lost 0 bases, and 5 bases had no gene match. The CDR3 sequence: CASSLAGTASTNEKLFF. The DNA of the CDR3 is TGCGCCAGCAGCTTGGCCGGGACAGCCTCAACTAATGAAAAACTGTTTTTT.

The table lists this clonotype with many counts. V usage is TRBV7-9 and J usage is TRBJ2-1; 9 nucleotides match TRBD1. There are 16 residues in the CDR3. J was trimmed by 6 bases and V by 1 base; bases with no gene match: 7. Germline V lookup: CDR1 SEHNR, CDR2 FQNEAQ (reference sequence). CDR3 sequence (DNA): TGTGCCAGCAGCTTAGTTAGGACAGGGGCGAGCAATGAGCAGTTCTTC. Residues: CASSLVRTGASNEQFF.

At least ten counts were recorded for this clonotype. V gene TRBV28 combines with J gene TRBJ2-5, with 9 bases identical to TRBD2. J gave up 2 bases and V 1 base, and 5 bases lay outside the gene matches. This CDR3 is built from 16 residues. In germline, CDR1 is MDHEN, CDR2 SYDVKM. The DNA of the CDR3 is TGTGCCAGCAGTTTATTAGTAGCGGGGGTGCAAGAGACCCAGTACTTC. Its protein is CASSLLVAGVQETQYF.

This clonotype was found many times. J is TRBJ2-1 and V is TRBV25-1; D perhaps matches TRBD2 (6 bases). Trimming left V 2 bases short and J 0 bases short, with 11 bases between. The CDR3 is made up of 16 amino acids. Per the germline V gene, CDR1 is MGHDK and CDR2 is SYGVNS. The CDR3 region has the DNA TGTGCCAGCAGTGAACCTCGGGGGTACTCCTACAATGAGCAGTTCTTC. It encodes CASSEPRGYSYNEQFF.

This clonotype was seen a handful of times. A single base separates this from a much larger clone, so it may be a read error. The chain carries TRBV7-8 and TRBJ2-5, with TRBD2 matching over 9 bases. CDR1 and CDR2 from the germline V gene are SGHVS and FQNEAQ. CDR3 length: 17 amino acids. CDR3 sequence: CVSSLAPLAGRQETQYF. CDR3 coding DNA: TGTGTCAGCAGCCTGGCCCCCCTAGCGGGGAGACAAGAGACCCAGTACTTC. The whole variable domain, remainder taken from reference TRBV7-8 and TRBJ2-5, is GAGVSQSPRYKVAKRGQDVALRCDPISGHVSLFWYQQALGQGPEFLTYFQNEAQLDKSGLPSDRFFAERPEGSVSTLKIQRTQQEDSAVYLCVSSLAPLAGRQETQYFGPGTRLLVL.

In this sample, this clonotype turned up a few times. The V gene is TRBV7-8, the J gene TRBJ2-1, with 9 bases identical to TRBD2. Per germline, CDR1 SGHVS and CDR2 FQNEAQ. The CDR3 loop spans 19 amino acids. V shed 5 bases and J 0 bases; nucleotides not matched to a gene: 14. Here the CDR3 reads CASSHGLARGGSSYNEQFF. The CDR3 coding sequence is TGTGCCAGCAGCCACGGACTAGCGAGAGGCGGGAGCTCCTACAATGAGCAGTTCTTC.